The rows below give T cell receptor beta chains drawn from one sample of a study of spatial heterogeneity in lung cancer. TCRdb passed the 5' RACE reads through MiXCR, listing each CDR3 protein once. The sample holds about 2,900 distinct CDR3 sequences, roughly 18% seen once. The source was normal lung tissue next to the tumor, collected at surgery. The receptors were gathered from a male donor with early-stage non-small cell lung cancer. CDR3s include the opening cysteine and the closing phenylalanine or tryptophan. D genes are given only for firm matches. Some rows have no size entry. The others give once, few or many, or a class for an expanded clone.

>TRBD2|medium-sized|TRBJ2-3|TRBV20-1
CSAGETSGRAVDTQYF
TGCAGTGCTGGAGAAACTAGCGGGAGGGCCGTAGATACGCAGTATTTT
>NA|medium-sized|TRBJ2-6|TRBV4-1
CASSQERDGRASGANVLTF
TGCGCCAGCAGCCAAGAACGGGACGGAAGGGCCTCTGGGGCCAACGTCCTGACTTTC
>NA|medium-sized|TRBJ2-3|TRBV5-1
CASSRQGTDTQYF
TGCGCCAGCAGCCGACAGGGCACAGATACGCAGTATTTT
>TRBD2|few|TRBJ2-1|TRBV28
CASRTGGSDEQFF
TGTGCCAGCAGAACCGGGGGGAGCGATGAGCAGTTCTTC
>NA|NA|TRBJ2-3|TRBV20-1
CSARFGGVSTDTQYF
TGCAGTGCTAGATTCGGGGGTGTTTCCACAGATACGCAGTATTTT
>NA|NA|TRBJ1-1|TRBV10-2
CASSEARSPHTEAFF
TGCGCCAGCAGTGAGGCCAGGTCACCGCACACTGAAGCTTTCTTT
>TRBD2|medium-sized|TRBJ2-3|TRBV11-2
CASSLLTSGGLDTQYF
TGTGCCAGCAGCTTACTGACTAGCGGGGGCCTCGATACGCAGTATTTT
>TRBD2|few|TRBJ2-5|TRBV7-3
CASSLGTSGPQYF
TGTGCCAGCAGCTTGGGGACTAGTGGGCCCCAGTACTTC
>NA|medium-sized|TRBJ2-1|TRBV5-1
CASSPAMGREQFF
TGCGCCAGCAGCCCGGCGATGGGGAGGGAGCAGTTCTTC
>TRBD1|medium-sized|TRBJ1-1|TRBV6-5
CASSFGTGGTEAFF
TGTGCCAGCAGTTTCGGGACAGGGGGCACTGAAGCTTTCTTT
>NA|medium-sized|TRBJ2-4|TRBV5-1
CASSLDRLALAKNIQYF
TGCGCCAGCAGCTTGGACCGGCTGGCTTTAGCCAAAAACATTCAGTACTTC
>NA|large|TRBJ2-1|TRBV25-1
CASSDYNEQFF
TGTGCCAGCAGTGACTACAATGAGCAGTTCTTC
>TRBD1|NA|TRBJ2-2|TRBV18
CASSPDRANTGELFF
TGTGCCAGCTCACCGGACAGGGCGAACACCGGGGAGCTGTTTTTT
>NA|medium-sized|TRBJ1-1|TRBV2
CASATVEAFF
TGTGCCAGCGCGACAGTTGAAGCTTTCTTT
>TRBD2|medium-sized|TRBJ2-3|TRBV7-9
CASSLVSGGVTDTQYF
TGTGCCAGCAGCCTCGTTAGCGGGGGGGTCACAGATACGCAGTATTTT
>TRBD1|few|TRBJ1-1|TRBV27
CASSPAPSGGDTEAFF
TGTGCCAGCAGTCCAGCCCCATCAGGGGGTGACACTGAAGCTTTCTTT
>TRBD1|medium-sized|TRBJ2-5|TRBV6-5
CASSYSIDKRGLVPEQETQYF
TGTGCCAGCAGTTACTCGATCGATAAAAGGGGGCTCGTGCCGGAGCAAGAGACCCAGTACTTC
>TRBD2|medium-sized|TRBJ2-2|TRBV5-1
CASSLSGGQTGELFF
TGCGCCAGCAGCTTGAGCGGGGGGCAAACCGGGGAGCTGTTTTTT